This T cell receptor (beta chain) was identified in a study of T cell changes during pregnancy in multiple sclerosis. Unmatched junction bases numbered 2, after V lost 4 bases and J lost 3 bases. CDR1 and CDR2 (germline): ENHRY, SYGVKD. This CDR3 spans 14 amino acids. This clone was picked up a small number of times. The data were produced by immunoSEQ multiplex PCR, yet TCRdb's version contains in-frame clones alone and is incomplete. The repertoire has 130,000 or so clones, approximately 95% of them found once; the top ten carry 6.2%. The TCR was taken from a female donor with multiple sclerosis, enrolled in a pregnancy study. The rearrangement links TRBV10-3 to TRBJ1-1; 10 bases match TRBD1. The sequenced sample was peripheral blood, obtained before pregnancy. CDR3 nucleotide sequence: TGTGCCATCAGTGTCGGACAGGGGGACACTGAAGCTTTCTTT. It encodes CAISVGQGDTEAFF.